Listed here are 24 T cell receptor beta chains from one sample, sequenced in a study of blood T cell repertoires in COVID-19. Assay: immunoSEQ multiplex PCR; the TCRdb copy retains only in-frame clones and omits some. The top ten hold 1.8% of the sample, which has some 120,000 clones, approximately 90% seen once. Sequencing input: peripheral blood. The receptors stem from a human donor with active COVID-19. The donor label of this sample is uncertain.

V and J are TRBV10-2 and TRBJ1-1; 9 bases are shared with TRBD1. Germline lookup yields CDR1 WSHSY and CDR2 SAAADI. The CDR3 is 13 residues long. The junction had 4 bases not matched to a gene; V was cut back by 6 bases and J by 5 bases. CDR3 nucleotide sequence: TGCGCCAGCAGGAAGACAGGGGGAACTGAAGCTTTCTTT. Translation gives CASRKTGGTEAFF.

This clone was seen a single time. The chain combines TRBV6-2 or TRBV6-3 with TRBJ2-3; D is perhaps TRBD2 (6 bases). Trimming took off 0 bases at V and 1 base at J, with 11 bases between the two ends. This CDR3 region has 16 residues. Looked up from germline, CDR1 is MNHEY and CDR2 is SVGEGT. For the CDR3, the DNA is TGTGCCAGCAGTTACTCAACCAGGAGGGGCACAGATACGCAGTATTTT. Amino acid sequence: CASSYSTRRGTDTQYF.

Here the CDR3 reads CASSPQESGYGEKLFF. The CDR3 nucleotides are TGTGCCAGCAGCCCCCAGGAGTCGGGGTATGGTGAAAAACTGTTTTTT. The V gene is TRBV7-2, the J gene TRBJ1-4; D is ambiguous. Germline CDR1 reads SGHTA; CDR2 reads FQGNSA. V gave up 5 bases and J gave up 7 bases, with 20 bases separating them. This CDR3 has 16 amino acids.

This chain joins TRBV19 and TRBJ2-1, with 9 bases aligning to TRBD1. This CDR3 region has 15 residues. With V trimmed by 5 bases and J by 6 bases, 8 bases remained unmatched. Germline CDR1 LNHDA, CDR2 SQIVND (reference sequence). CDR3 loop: CASSPTGGAVNEQFF. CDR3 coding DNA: TGTGCCAGTAGTCCAACAGGGGGCGCCGTCAATGAGCAGTTCTTC.

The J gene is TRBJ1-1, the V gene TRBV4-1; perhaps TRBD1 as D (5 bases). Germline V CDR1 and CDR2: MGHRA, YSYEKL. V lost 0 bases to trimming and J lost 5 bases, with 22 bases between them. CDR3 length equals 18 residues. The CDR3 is CASSQDADLWRGGTEAFF. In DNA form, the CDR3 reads TGCGCCAGCAGCCAAGATGCGGATTTATGGAGGGGAGGGACTGAAGCTTTCTTT.

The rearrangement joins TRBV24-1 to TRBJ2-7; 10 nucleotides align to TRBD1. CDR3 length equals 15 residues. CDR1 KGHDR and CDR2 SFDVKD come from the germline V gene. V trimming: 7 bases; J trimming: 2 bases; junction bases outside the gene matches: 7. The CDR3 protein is CATSTTGTGAYEQYF. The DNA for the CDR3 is TGTGCCACCAGCACAACCGGGACAGGGGCCTACGAGCAGTACTTC.

This CDR3 is CASSPTTGGLFSGNTIYF. The CDR3 bases are TGTGCCAGCTCACCCACCACAGGGGGCCTTTTCTCTGGAAACACCATATATTTT. The V call is TRBV18, the J call TRBJ1-3, with TRBD1 identical over 9 bases. The CDR3 has 18 amino acids. CDR1 is KGHSH, CDR2 LQKENI, per germline. The ends lost 3 bases at V and 0 bases at J; junction bases unmatched: 9.

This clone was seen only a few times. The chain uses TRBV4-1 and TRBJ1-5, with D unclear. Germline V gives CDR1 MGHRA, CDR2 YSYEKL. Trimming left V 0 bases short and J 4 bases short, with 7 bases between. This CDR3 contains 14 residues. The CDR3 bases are TGCGCCAGCAGCCAAGAGTTCAGAAATCAGCCCCAGCATTTT. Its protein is CASSQEFRNQPQHF.

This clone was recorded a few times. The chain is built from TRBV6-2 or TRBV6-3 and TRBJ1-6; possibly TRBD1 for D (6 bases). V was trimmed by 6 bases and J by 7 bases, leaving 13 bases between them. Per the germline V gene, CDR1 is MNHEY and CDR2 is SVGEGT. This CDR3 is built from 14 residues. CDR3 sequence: CASSDRFWNSPLHF. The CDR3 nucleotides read TGTGCCAGCAGCGACAGGTTTTGGAATTCACCCCTCCACTTT.

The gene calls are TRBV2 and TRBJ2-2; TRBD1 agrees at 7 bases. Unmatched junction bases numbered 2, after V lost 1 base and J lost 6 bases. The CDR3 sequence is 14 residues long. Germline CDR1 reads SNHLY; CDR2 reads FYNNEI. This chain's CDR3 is CASSEDRGSGELFF. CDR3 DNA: TGTGCCAGCAGTGAAGACAGGGGCTCCGGGGAGCTGTTTTTT. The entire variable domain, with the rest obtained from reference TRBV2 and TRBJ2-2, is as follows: EPEVTQTPSHQVTQMGQEVILRCVPISNHLYFYWYRQILGQKVEFLVSFYNNEISEKSEIFDDQFSVERPDGSNFTLKIRSTKLEDSAMYFCASSEDRGSGELFFGEGSRLTVL.

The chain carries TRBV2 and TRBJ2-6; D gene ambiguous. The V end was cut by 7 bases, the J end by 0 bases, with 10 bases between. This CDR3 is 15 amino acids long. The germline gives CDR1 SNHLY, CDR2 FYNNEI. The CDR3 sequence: CASKELDSGANVLTF. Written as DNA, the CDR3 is TGTGCCAGCAAGGAGTTGGACTCTGGGGCCAACGTCCTGACTTTC.

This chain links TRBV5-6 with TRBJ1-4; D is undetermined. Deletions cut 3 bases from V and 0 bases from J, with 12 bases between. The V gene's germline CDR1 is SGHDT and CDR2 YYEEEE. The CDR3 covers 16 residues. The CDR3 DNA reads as TGTGCCAGCAGCTCGGAGCCGGCAGCAACTAATGAAAAACTGTTTTTT. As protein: CASSSEPAATNEKLFF.

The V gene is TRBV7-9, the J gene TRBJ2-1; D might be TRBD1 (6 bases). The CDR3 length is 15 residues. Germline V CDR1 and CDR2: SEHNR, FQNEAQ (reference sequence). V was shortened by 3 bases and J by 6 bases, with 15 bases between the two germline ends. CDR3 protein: CASSLGTTGSNEQFF. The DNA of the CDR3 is TGTGCCAGCAGCTTGGGCACTACAGGGTCCAATGAGCAGTTCTTC.

The CDR3 reads CASSTRTGFGYEQYF. The DNA of the CDR3 is TGTGCCAGTAGTACGCGGACAGGGTTTGGGTACGAGCAGTACTTC. The chain has TRBV19 and TRBJ2-7, with TRBD1 matching 8 bases. CDR1 is LNHDA and CDR2 is SQIVND in the germline V gene (reference sequence). The CDR3 has 15 residues. V lost 4 bases to trimming and J lost 4 bases; unmatched junction nucleotides: 9.

CDR3 sequence reads: CASSLAGQGPNTEAFF. The CDR3 DNA reads as TGCGCCAGCAGCTTGGCCGGACAGGGGCCGAACACTGAAGCTTTCTTT. The chain joins TRBV5-1 to TRBJ1-1; TRBD1 agrees at 9 bases. J was trimmed by 1 base and V by 0 bases; bases with no gene match: 4. The CDR3 has 16 residues. CDR1 and CDR2 (germline): SGHRS, YFSETQ.

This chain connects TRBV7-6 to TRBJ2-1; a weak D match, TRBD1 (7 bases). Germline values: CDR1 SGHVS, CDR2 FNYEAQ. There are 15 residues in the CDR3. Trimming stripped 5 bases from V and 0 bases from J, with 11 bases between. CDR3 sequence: CASSIQGGSYNEQFF. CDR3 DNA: TGTGCCAGCAGCATTCAGGGGGGCTCCTACAATGAGCAGTTCTTC.

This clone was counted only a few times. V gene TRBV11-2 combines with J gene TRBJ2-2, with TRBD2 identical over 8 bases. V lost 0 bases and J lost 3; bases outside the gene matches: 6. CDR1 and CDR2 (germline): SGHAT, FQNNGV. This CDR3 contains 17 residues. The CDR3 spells CASSLEAGTSDTGELFF. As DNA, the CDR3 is TGTGCCAGCAGCTTAGAGGCCGGGACTAGTGACACCGGGGAGCTGTTTTTT.

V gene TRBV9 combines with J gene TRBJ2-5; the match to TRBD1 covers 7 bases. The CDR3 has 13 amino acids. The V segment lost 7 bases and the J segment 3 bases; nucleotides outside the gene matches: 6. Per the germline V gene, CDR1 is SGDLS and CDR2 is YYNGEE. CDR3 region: CASGRQGEETQYF. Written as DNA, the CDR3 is TGTGCCAGCGGTCGACAGGGAGAAGAGACCCAGTACTTC.

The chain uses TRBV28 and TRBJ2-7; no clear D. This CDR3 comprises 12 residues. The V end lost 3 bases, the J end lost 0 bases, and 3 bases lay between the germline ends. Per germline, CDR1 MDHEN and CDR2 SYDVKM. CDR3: CASSLASYEQYF. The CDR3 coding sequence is TGTGCCAGCAGTTTGGCCTCCTACGAGCAGTACTTC.

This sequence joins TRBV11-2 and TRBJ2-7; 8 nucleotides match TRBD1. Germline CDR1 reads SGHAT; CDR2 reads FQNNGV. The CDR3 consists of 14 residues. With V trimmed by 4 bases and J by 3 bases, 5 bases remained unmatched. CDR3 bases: TGTGCCAGCAGCTCGACAGGGGCGTTCTACGAGCAGTACTTC. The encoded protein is CASSSTGAFYEQYF.

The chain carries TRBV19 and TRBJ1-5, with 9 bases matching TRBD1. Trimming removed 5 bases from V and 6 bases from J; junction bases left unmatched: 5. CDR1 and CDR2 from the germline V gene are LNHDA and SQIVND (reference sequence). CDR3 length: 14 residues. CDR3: CASSAGTGRQPQHF. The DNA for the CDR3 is TGTGCCAGTAGTGCCGGGACAGGGCGTCAGCCCCAGCATTTT.

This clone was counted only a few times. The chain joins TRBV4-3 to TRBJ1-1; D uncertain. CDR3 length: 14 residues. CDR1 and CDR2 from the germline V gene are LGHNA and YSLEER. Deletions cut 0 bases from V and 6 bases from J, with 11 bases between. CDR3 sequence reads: CASSQEPSGSEAFF. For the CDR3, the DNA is TGCGCCAGCAGCCAAGAACCTTCCGGGTCTGAAGCTTTCTTT.

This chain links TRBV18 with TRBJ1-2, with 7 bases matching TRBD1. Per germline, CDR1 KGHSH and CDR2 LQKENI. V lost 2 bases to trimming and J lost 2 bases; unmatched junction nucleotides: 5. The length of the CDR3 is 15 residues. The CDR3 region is CASSPTMTGNYGYTF. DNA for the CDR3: TGTGCCAGCTCACCAACAATGACAGGGAACTATGGCTACACCTTC.

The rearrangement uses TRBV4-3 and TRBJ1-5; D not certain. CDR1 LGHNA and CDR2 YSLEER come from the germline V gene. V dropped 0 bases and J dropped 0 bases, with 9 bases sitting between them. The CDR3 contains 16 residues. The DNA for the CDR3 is TGCGCCAGCAGCCAAGATTGGAGCCATAGCAATCAGCCCCAGCATTTT. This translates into CASSQDWSHSNQPQHF.